The clone carrying this T cell receptor beta chain was seen a handful of times. Losses at the gene ends were 4 bases for V and 1 base for J; bases not matched to a gene: 14. The CDR3 covers 18 residues. Per the germline V gene, CDR1 is SGHDT and CDR2 is YYEEEE. MiXCR, run by TCRdb on the RT-PCR reads, gives a single entry per CDR3 protein. The sample includes almost 700,000 distinct CDR3 sequences, 13% to 15% seen only once; the top ten take 3.6%. J is TRBJ2-5 and V is TRBV5-6; 9 nucleotides agree with TRBD2. The source is a female donor in good health, serving as a healthy control. Specimen: memory CD4+ T cells from blood. The CDR3 region has the DNA TGTGCCAGCAGCCCTTTTAGAAGCGGGGGGCCGAGCCAAGAGACCCAGTACTTC. Its protein product is CASSPFRSGGPSQETQYF.